Sequencing of this T cell receptor (beta chain) was carried out in a study of blood T cell repertoires in COVID-19. Background on the study: The cDNA or gDNA used as material had been derived from T cells, B-cell-depleted T cells, or PBMCs.

Seattle researchers signed up patients amid active infection and tracked them longitudinally. Only in-frame clones appear in the TCRdb table, and some are missing; sequencing was by immunoSEQ multiplex PCR. In the table there are 300,000 to 350,000 clones, over 80% of which are singletons. The sequenced sample consisted of peripheral blood. The TCR sequence derives from a man aged 25 to 40 with COVID-19, enrolled during active disease.

As DNA, the CDR3 is TGTGCCAGCTCACCACAGGGGATAGAGCAGTTCTTC. Its translation: CASSPQGIEQFF. The chain employs TRBV18 and TRBJ2-1; weak D call: TRBD1 (5 bases). The V and J ends lost 1 base and 10 bases respectively, with 8 bases between them. This CDR3 has 12 amino acids. Germline V CDR1 and CDR2: KGHSH, LQKENI.